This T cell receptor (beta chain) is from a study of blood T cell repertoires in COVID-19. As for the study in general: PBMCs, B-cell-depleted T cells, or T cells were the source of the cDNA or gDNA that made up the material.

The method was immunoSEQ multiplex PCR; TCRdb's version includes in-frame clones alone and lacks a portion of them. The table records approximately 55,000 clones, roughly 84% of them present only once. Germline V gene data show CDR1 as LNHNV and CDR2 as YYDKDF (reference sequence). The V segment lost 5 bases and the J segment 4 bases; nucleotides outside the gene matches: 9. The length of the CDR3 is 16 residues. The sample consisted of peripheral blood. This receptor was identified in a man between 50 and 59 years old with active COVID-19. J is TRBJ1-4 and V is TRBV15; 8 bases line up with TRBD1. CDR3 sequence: CATSRGQGVNNEKLFF. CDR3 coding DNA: TGTGCCACCAGCCGTGGACAGGGCGTCAATAATGAAAAACTGTTTTTT.